Here is one T cell receptor beta chain with its context. Its antigen is as yet unknown. TCRdb's copy holds only in-frame clones and misses some; the assay was immunoSEQ multiplex PCR. In the table there are over 850,000 clones, 75% to 85% of which are singletons. The data belong to a study of shared clonotypes between healthy human individuals. The CDR3 has 16 amino acids. Study-level results: All-four-donor shared clonotypes had higher generation probabilities than non-shared clonotypes did.

The sequence came from a man aged 18 to 30 in good health. Some clones in this sample may be carry-over from other donors' samples. Sequencing input: memory CD4+ T cells from PBMCs. The sample's subset: CD45RA-negative fraction. The gene calls are TRBV21-1 and TRBJ2-3; no DNA check was done on the table's D call, TRBD2. TRBV21-1 is described as a pseudogene. The CDR3 DNA reads TGTGCCAGCATCGCCCTTACGGAGAAATGCACAGATACGCAGTATTTT. Translation: CASIALTEKCTDTQYF.